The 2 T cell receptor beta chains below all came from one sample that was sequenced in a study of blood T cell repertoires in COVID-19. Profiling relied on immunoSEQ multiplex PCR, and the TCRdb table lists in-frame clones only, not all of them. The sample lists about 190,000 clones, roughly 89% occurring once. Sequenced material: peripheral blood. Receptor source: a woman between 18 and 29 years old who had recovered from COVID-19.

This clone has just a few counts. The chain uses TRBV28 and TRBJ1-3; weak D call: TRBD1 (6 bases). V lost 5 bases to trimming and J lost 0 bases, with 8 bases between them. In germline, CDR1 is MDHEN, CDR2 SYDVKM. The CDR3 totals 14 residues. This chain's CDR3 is CASSGDISGNTIYF. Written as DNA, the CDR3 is TGTGCCAGCAGTGGGGACATCTCTGGAAACACCATATATTTT.

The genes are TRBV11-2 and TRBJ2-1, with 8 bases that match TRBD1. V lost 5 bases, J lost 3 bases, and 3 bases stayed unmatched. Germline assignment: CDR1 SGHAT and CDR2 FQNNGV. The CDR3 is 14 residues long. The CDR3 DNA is TGTGCCAGCAGCCTGGGGACAGGCTACAATGAGCAGTTCTTC. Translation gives CASSLGTGYNEQFF.